The 23 T cell receptor beta chains below were found in one sample sequenced in a study of cytomegalovirus exposure and HLA in healthy donors. This PCR relied on a set of 60 Vbeta primers and 13 Jbeta primers. This table comes from immunoSEQ multiplex PCR, and its TCRdb copy is limited to in-frame clones, with some not included. The sample consists of roughly 250,000 clones, 75% to 85% of them appearing once. Input material: PBMCs. Source of these receptors: a girl aged 2 to 9 in good health and CMV-seronegative.

The chain couples TRBV7-9 to TRBJ2-7; D is ambiguous. This CDR3 comprises 15 residues. V was trimmed by 1 base and J by 5 bases, leaving 15 bases between them. From germline, CDR1 is SEHNR and CDR2 FQNEAQ (reference sequence). DNA of the CDR3: TGTGCCAGCAGCTTAGGGTTGACGATCAGGAACGAGCAGTACTTC. As protein: CASSLGLTIRNEQYF.

The gene calls are TRBV27 and TRBJ2-1; D is perhaps TRBD1 (5 bases). Germline V gene sequence: CDR1 MNHEY, CDR2 SMNVEV (reference sequence). The CDR3 extends over 11 amino acids. V shed 8 bases and J shed 7 bases, with 9 bases lying between them. The CDR3 reads CASLRGNEQFF. CDR3 DNA sequence: TGTGCCAGCTTAAGGGGTAATGAGCAGTTCTTC.

The genes are TRBV5-6 and TRBJ2-1; 12 nucleotides line up with TRBD2. The J segment lost 5 bases and the V segment lost 4 bases, leaving 4 bases of the junction unmatched. This CDR3 has 15 residues. The germline gives CDR1 SGHDT, CDR2 YYEEEE. The CDR3 protein is CASSRLAGAHNEQFF. Here the CDR3 DNA reads TGTGCCAGCAGCCGACTAGCGGGAGCCCACAATGAGCAGTTCTTC. Full variable domain (rest looked up from reference TRBV5-6 and TRBJ2-1): DAGVTQSPTHLIKTRGQQVTLRCSPKSGHDTVSWYQQALGQGPQFIFQYYEEEERQRGNFPDRFSGHQFPNYSSELNVNALLLGDSALYLCASSRLAGAHNEQFFGPGTRLTVL.

This clone was recorded once. The chain combines TRBV5-1 with TRBJ1-2, with D maybe TRBD1 (5 bases). The CDR3 extends over 17 amino acids. Looked up from germline, CDR1 is SGHRS and CDR2 is YFSETQ. Trimming left V 6 bases short and J 3 bases short, with 24 bases between. This chain's CDR3 is CASTTSQAQGLDYGYTF. The CDR3 DNA follows: TGCGCCAGCACCACTTCCCAGGCCCAGGGTTTAGACTATGGCTACACCTTC.

In DNA form, the CDR3 reads TGTGCCAGTAGTATAGTGGGCGGGATCCCCTACGAGCAGTACTTC. This translates into CASSIVGGIPYEQYF. The chain is built from TRBV19 and TRBJ2-7, with D possibly TRBD2 on 6 matching bases. Trimming took 1 base from V and 2 from J, leaving 12 bases between them. The CDR3 spans 15 residues. Germline loops: CDR1 LNHDA, CDR2 SQIVND (reference sequence).

V usage is TRBV10-3 and J usage is TRBJ2-7, with 8 nucleotides matching TRBD1. The ends lost 9 bases at V and 2 bases at J; junction bases unmatched: 9. Germline CDR1 ENHRY, CDR2 SYGVKD. The CDR3 spans 14 residues. The CDR3 coding sequence is TGTGCCATTGCCACCGGGACAGGAACCTACGAGCAGTACTTC. Protein: CAIATGTGTYEQYF.

This clone was counted only a few times. J is TRBJ2-2 and V is TRBV27; maybe TRBD2 (5 bases). Looked up from germline, CDR1 is MNHEY and CDR2 is SMNVEV (reference sequence). Trimming left V 6 bases short and J 4 bases short, with 15 bases between. The CDR3 is made up of 15 amino acids. The CDR3 region has the DNA TGTGCCAGCAGAGCCGGGGTGGTCCTCACCGGGGAGCTGTTTTTT. Protein: CASRAGVVLTGELFF.

J is TRBJ1-2 and V is TRBV29-1, with 8 bases fitting TRBD1. The germline V gene has CDR1 SQVTM and CDR2 ANQGSEA. The CDR3 runs to 15 residues. Trimming removed 3 bases from V and 4 bases from J; junction bases left unmatched: 10. The CDR3 is CSVEQGALGGYGYTF. The CDR3 region has the DNA TGCAGCGTTGAGCAGGGGGCTTTAGGGGGCTATGGCTACACCTTC. The whole variable domain, remainder taken from reference TRBV29-1 and TRBJ1-2, is SAVISQKPSRDICQRGTSLTIQCQVDSQVTMMFWYRQQPGQSLTLIATANQGSEATYESGFVIDKFPISRPNLTFSTLTVSNMSPEDSSIYLCSVEQGALGGYGYTFGSGTRLTVV.

This rearrangement joins TRBV10-3 to TRBJ1-5; 7 bases are shared with TRBD1. V gave up 4 bases and J gave up 3 bases; unmatched junction bases: 9. CDR3 length: 16 residues. The germline gives CDR1 ENHRY, CDR2 SYGVKD. As DNA, the CDR3 is TGTGCCATCAGTGCCGGGACAGTTCTTTTCAATCAGCCCCAGCATTTT. Translating it yields CAISAGTVLFNQPQHF.

The table lists this clone with a count of one. The V gene is TRBV6-1, the J gene TRBJ1-1; the D is unclear. The CDR3 length is 13 residues. V was cut by 3 bases and J by 3 bases, with 8 bases left in between. Germline CDR1 MNHNS, CDR2 SASEGT. In DNA form, the CDR3 reads TGTGCCAGCAGTGATAAGCGGGACACTGAAGCTTTCTTT. Translating gives CASSDKRDTEAFF.

This clone was seen once. The chain has TRBV27 and TRBJ2-1; TRBD2 matches 14 bases. From germline, CDR1 is MNHEY and CDR2 SMNVEV (reference sequence). The CDR3 totals 13 residues. J was trimmed by 7 bases and V by 10 bases; bases with no gene match: 3. CDR3 sequence reads: CATGTSGSNEQFF. The CDR3 DNA sequence: TGTGCCACCGGGACTAGCGGGAGTAATGAGCAGTTCTTC.

The CDR3, as DNA: TGTGCCAGCAGTTTATCGTCTGGGGAGGTCTACAATGAGCAGTTCTTC. Translation: CASSLSSGEVYNEQFF. The genes are TRBV27 and TRBJ2-1, with D maybe TRBD2 (6 bases). V was shortened by 0 bases and J by 3 bases, with 12 bases between the two germline ends. This CDR3 region has 16 residues. The germline CDR1 and CDR2 sequences are MNHEY and SMNVEV (reference sequence).

The chain combines TRBV6-6 with TRBJ1-6; the D gene is possibly TRBD1 (6 bases). Trimming took 6 bases from V and 7 from J, leaving 10 bases between them. The CDR3 loop spans 13 amino acids. Germline V gives CDR1 MNHNY, CDR2 SVGAGI (reference sequence). Written as DNA, the CDR3 is TGTGCCAGCAGCACAGGGTTGAATTCACCCCTCCACTTT. This gives the protein CASSTGLNSPLHF.

The chain has TRBV5-1 and TRBJ1-1; maybe TRBD1 (6 bases). Germline loops: CDR1 SGHRS, CDR2 YFSETQ. Trimming took 0 bases from V and 3 from J, leaving 21 bases between them. This CDR3 region has 18 residues. The CDR3 nucleotides are TGCGCCAGCAGCTTGGTATTGGGCATACAAGGGGGAGACACTGAAGCTTTCTTT. Amino acids: CASSLVLGIQGGDTEAFF.

This CDR3 is CAWKYQRVGLATNEKLFF. The CDR3 DNA follows: TGTGCCTGGAAGTATCAGCGGGTGGGGCTCGCAACTAATGAAAAACTGTTTTTT. This chain links TRBV30 with TRBJ1-4; a weak D match, TRBD1 (5 bases). Per the germline V gene, CDR1 is GTSNPN and CDR2 is SVGIG (reference sequence). This CDR3 comprises 18 residues. V was trimmed by 4 bases and J by 0 bases, leaving 21 bases between them.

This chain joins TRBV5-6 and TRBJ1-5, with 7 bases identical to TRBD1. This CDR3 has 15 amino acids. Germline trimming cut 5 bases from V and 4 bases from J; bases unmatched to any gene: 9. Per the germline V gene, CDR1 is SGHDT and CDR2 is YYEEEE. The CDR3 sequence: CASSLRAGGNQPQHF. The CDR3 DNA reads as TGTGCCAGCAGTCTTAGGGCAGGGGGGAATCAGCCCCAGCATTTT. Using reference TRBV5-6 and TRBJ1-5 for the parts outside the CDR3, the full variable domain is DAGVTQSPTHLIKTRGQQVTLRCSPKSGHDTVSWYQQALGQGPQFIFQYYEEEERQRGNFPDRFSGHQFPNYSSELNVNALLLGDSALYLCASSLRAGGNQPQHFGDGTRLSIL.

This clone was detected only once. This rearrangement joins TRBV9 to TRBJ2-5; maybe TRBD2 (5 bases). The CDR3 runs to 15 residues. V was pared by 0 bases and J by 4 bases, with 13 bases between. Per the germline V gene, CDR1 is SGDLS and CDR2 is YYNGEE. CDR3: CASSVDNSARETQYF. The CDR3 DNA reads as TGTGCCAGCAGCGTAGATAATAGCGCCAGAGAGACCCAGTACTTC.

The chain has TRBV10-3 and TRBJ1-2; D might be TRBD1 (5 bases). The germline V and J ends were trimmed by 10 bases and 3 bases, with 21 bases remaining between them. Germline assignment: CDR1 ENHRY and CDR2 SYGVKD. The CDR3 extends over 15 amino acids. This CDR3 is CATIGHRPSYYGYTF. CDR3 sequence (DNA): TGTGCCACCATAGGTCACAGGCCCAGCTACTATGGCTACACCTTC.

The CDR3 is CASSPTSGIVDTQYF. DNA of the CDR3: TGCGCCAGCAGCCCGACTAGCGGGATAGTGGATACGCAGTATTTT. The chain uses TRBV5-1 and TRBJ2-3; 11 positions match TRBD2. The germline V gene encodes CDR1 SGHRS and CDR2 YFSETQ. V gave up 4 bases and J gave up 6 bases; unmatched junction bases: 7. The CDR3 runs to 15 residues.

V usage is TRBV5-1 and J usage is TRBJ1-1, with a weak D call TRBD1 (6 bases). Trimming left V 1 base short and J 4 bases short, with 14 bases between. The CDR3 is 15 residues long. Germline V gene sequence: CDR1 SGHRS, CDR2 YFSETQ. The CDR3 here is CASSLTTQGSTEAFF. CDR3 sequence (DNA): TGCGCCAGCAGCTTGACCACACAGGGAAGCACTGAAGCTTTCTTT.

The chain joins TRBV14 to TRBJ1-1, with D hard to call. This CDR3 spans 14 amino acids. The V and J ends lost 0 bases and 1 base respectively, with 6 bases between them. Per the germline V gene, CDR1 is SGHDN and CDR2 is FVKESK. The DNA of the CDR3 is TGTGCCAGCAGCCAAGAAGCAGGGAACACTGAAGCTTTCTTT. Translating it yields CASSQEAGNTEAFF.

This chain links TRBV4-1 with TRBJ2-3; TRBD1 aligns across 7 bases. Trimming took 4 bases from V and 0 from J; bases not matched to a gene: 4. Germline V gene data show CDR1 as MGHRA and CDR2 as YSYEKL. The CDR3 sequence is 15 residues long. The DNA for the CDR3 is TGCGCCAGCAGCCGACAGGGTTCGAGCACAGATACGCAGTATTTT. Amino acid sequence: CASSRQGSSTDTQYF.

The chain carries TRBV30 and TRBJ1-1; D gene unclear. The CDR3 has 14 amino acids. The V gene's germline CDR1 is GTSNPN and CDR2 SVGIG (reference sequence). Trimming took off 7 bases at V and 4 bases at J, with 19 bases between the two ends. The CDR3 loop is CASRGRHWGTEAFF. For the CDR3, the DNA is TGTGCCTCTCGCGGGCGGCACTGGGGCACTGAAGCTTTCTTT.